These 5 T cell receptor beta chains were sequenced from one sample in a study of T cells after somatic rescue of genetic block. Profiled with immunoSEQ multiplex PCR; TCRdb holds only in-frame clones, not every one. The sample contains approximately 78,000 clones, around 90% of which appear only once. Material for sequencing was peripheral blood mononuclear cells (PBMCs). The receptors were gathered from a man in his thirties or forties.

The chain uses TRBV4-2 and TRBJ1-1; D is unclear. Looked up from germline, CDR1 is LGHNA and CDR2 is YNFKEQ. The V gene lost 5 bases and the J gene lost 4 bases, with 14 bases spanning the gap. This CDR3 has 14 amino acids. The CDR3 DNA sequence: TGTGCCAGCAGCTCGGGAGTCTTGGGCACTGAAGCTTTCTTT. Its translation: CASSSGVLGTEAFF.

V gene TRBV5-4 combines with J gene TRBJ2-1; 10 nucleotides line up with TRBD2. The CDR3 sequence is 16 residues long. Unmatched junction bases numbered 7, after V lost 4 bases and J lost 3 bases. Per the germline V gene, CDR1 is SGHNT and CDR2 is YYREEE (reference sequence). The CDR3 DNA reads TGTGCCAGCAGCAGTGCTAGCGGGAGCCTCTACAATGAGCAGTTCTTC. This encodes CASSSASGSLYNEQFF. The whole variable domain, filled in from reference TRBV5-4 and TRBJ2-1, reads ETGVTQSPTHLIKTRGQQVTLRCSSQSGHNTVSWYQQALGQGPQFIFQYYREEENGRGNFPPRFSGLQFPNYSSELNVNALELDDSALYLCASSSASGSLYNEQFFGPGTRLTVL.

In nucleotides, the CDR3 is TGTGCCAGCAGTTACTCGGGTGACAGGGCAAGCGGCTACACCTTC. Protein product: CASSYSGDRASGYTF. V gene TRBV6-5 combines with J gene TRBJ1-2, with 7 bases matching TRBD1. The CDR3 extends over 15 amino acids. The junction had 9 bases not matched to a gene; V was cut back by 0 bases and J by 8 bases. The V gene's germline CDR1 is MNHEY and CDR2 SVGAGI.

The V call is TRBV7-2, the J call TRBJ2-3, with TRBD2 matching 8 bases. The trim removed 2 bases at V and 2 bases at J, leaving 6 bases unmatched. Germline CDR1 and CDR2: SGHTA and FQGNSA. CDR3 size: 16 residues. CDR3 nucleotide sequence: TGTGCCAGCAGCTTATACGGCGGGAGGACCACAGATACGCAGTATTTT. Protein: CASSLYGGRTTDTQYF.

The V gene is TRBV28, the J gene TRBJ1-5, with 12 bases identical to TRBD1. This CDR3 region has 17 residues. Germline CDR1 is MDHEN and CDR2 is SYDVKM. After removal of 5 bases from V and 2 bases from J, the junction contained 7 bases not matched to a gene. The CDR3 DNA reads TGTGCCAGCAGTCCAGCCGGGACAGGGGGCGGCAATCAGCCCCAGCATTTT. Its translation: CASSPAGTGGGNQPQHF.